This TCR beta chain was sequenced during a study of T-cell reconstitution after alpha-beta-depleted transplantation in children. Unique molecular identifiers were incorporated when the TCRbeta library was constructed. One entry per CDR3 protein, called by TCRdb with MiXCR from the PCR reads. The repertoire consists of some 130,000 distinct CDR3 sequences, with around a tenth occurring once and the leading ten covering 24%. A few counts support this clonotype. V was shortened by 6 bases and J by 4 bases, with 12 bases between the two germline ends. This CDR3 region has 13 residues. Sequencing was performed on PBMCs, mostly from graft donor cells, taken 180 days after TCRalphabeta/CD19-depleted stem cell transplant. This sequence was found in a girl under two years old who had a stem cell transplant for combined immunodeficiency, so the T cells may come from the graft donor. The rearrangement joins TRBV12-3 or TRBV12-4 to TRBJ1-2; D possibly corresponds to TRBD1 (5 bases). This CDR3 is CASSPGAVYGYTF. CDR3 bases: TGTGCCAGCAGCCCCGGGGCTGTCTATGGCTACACCTTC.